This T cell receptor (beta chain) was sequenced for a study of beta chain features in type 1 diabetes. Whole-study results and caveats: An over-representation of cells with high TCR expression could result from cDNA sequencing.

The entirety of the isolated RNA underwent reverse transcription, so expressed TCRB transcripts were sequenced. Only in-frame clones appear in the TCRdb table, and some are missing; sequencing was by immunoSEQ multiplex PCR. The data contain 130,000 to 150,000 clones, less than 9% of them seen just once; the ten biggest clones take up roughly 1.4%. Germline values: CDR1 SGHVS, CDR2 FNYEAQ. This CDR3 contains 15 residues. Unmatched junction bases numbered 5, after V lost 5 bases and J lost 3 bases. Remarks on this clone: Its antigen is as yet unknown.

The source is a young woman in good health. The V gene is TRBV7-6, the J gene TRBJ2-3; 10 bases match TRBD2. The sequenced sample was central memory CD4+ T cells from blood. The CDR3 loop is CASSPISGRTDTQYF. Here the CDR3 DNA reads TGTGCCAGCAGCCCGATTAGCGGGAGGACAGATACGCAGTATTTT. Drawing the rest from reference TRBV7-6 and TRBJ2-3, the complete variable domain is GAGVSQSPRYKVTKRGQDVALRCDPISGHVSLYWYRQALGQGPEFLTYFNYEAQQDKSGLPNDRFSAERPEGSISTLTIQRTEQRDSAMYRCASSPISGRTDTQYFGPGTRLTVL.